What follows are 23 T cell receptor beta chains derived from one specimen sequenced in a study of blood T cells in healthy people across ages. For the second PCR, which ran for about 6 to 11 cycles, a sample-barcoded 5' primer and a J-beta primer mix were used. MiXCR, applied by TCRdb to the 5' RACE reads, yields one record per CDR3 protein. The sample has 1 million or so distinct CDR3 sequences, approximately 26% seen once. The same data also contributed to another study, on T cells of mothers and their children.

Sequenced input: blood. The receptor source for this set is a girl aged 2-15 years in good health.

This clonotype appeared a few times. The chain recombines TRBV3-1 with TRBJ2-5; D gene unclear. The J call may be incorrect, as the DNA end agrees better with TRBJ2-7. Looked up from germline, CDR1 is LGHDT and CDR2 is YNNKEL (reference sequence). CDR3 length: 12 residues. CDR3 sequence (DNA): TGTGCCAGCAGCCAAGGGGGAAGCGAGCAGTACTTC. It encodes CASSQGGSEQYF.

A few counts support this clonotype. The rearrangement joins TRBV24-1 to TRBJ2-2; 8 bases agree with TRBD1. Germline loops: CDR1 KGHDR, CDR2 SFDVKD. J was trimmed by 6 bases and V by 1 base; bases with no gene match: 6. CDR3 size: 16 residues. The chain's CDR3 is CATSDFSRTGPGELFF. CDR3 coding DNA: TGTGCCACCAGTGATTTCTCCCGGACAGGGCCCGGGGAGCTGTTTTTT.

The chain carries TRBV7-3 and TRBJ2-1; D perhaps matches TRBD1 (6 bases). Trimming cost V 2 bases and J 8 bases, with 16 bases left between them. The CDR3 is 15 residues long. Looked up from germline, CDR1 is SGHTA and CDR2 is FQGTGA. The CDR3 coding sequence is TGTGCCAGCAGCTTAGGGCAGGGGAATTTCGATGAGCAGTTCTTC. It translates to CASSLGQGNFDEQFF.

The rearrangement joins TRBV28 to TRBJ2-1, with D perhaps being TRBD1 or TRBD2 (5 bases each). V gave up 1 base and J gave up 4 bases, with 11 bases separating them. The V gene's germline CDR1 is MDHEN and CDR2 SYDVKM. The CDR3 totals 15 residues. This chain's CDR3 is CASSLSLAGYNEQFF. The CDR3 DNA reads TGTGCCAGCAGTTTATCCCTAGCAGGGTACAATGAGCAGTTCTTC.

This clonotype showed up just a few times. This chain connects TRBV11-1 to TRBJ1-4, with 7 bases that match TRBD1. Germline V gene data show CDR1 as SGHAT and CDR2 as FQDESV (reference sequence). The CDR3 covers 15 residues. Trimming at V came to 5 bases and at J to 5 bases, leaving 8 bases not matched to a gene. In DNA form, the CDR3 reads TGTGCCAGCAGCAATCGGGACAGACTAAATGAAAAACTGTTTTTT. It yields the protein CASSNRDRLNEKLFF.

This clonotype was seen only a few times. The chain's CDR3 is CAIRSGAVKEKLFF. As DNA, the CDR3 is TGTGCCATCAGATCAGGGGCAGTTAAGGAAAAACTGTTTTTT. The chain uses TRBV10-3 and TRBJ1-4; tentative D call: TRBD1 (6 bases). CDR3 length equals 14 residues. Trimming took 6 bases from V and 8 from J, leaving 16 bases between them. Germline CDR1 and CDR2: ENHRY and SYGVKD.

The V and J genes are TRBV9 and TRBJ1-2, with D uncertain. Germline CDR1 SGDLS, CDR2 YYNGEE. The CDR3 totals 16 residues. V lost 0 bases to trimming and J lost 3 bases, with 15 bases between them. In DNA, the CDR3 is TGTGCCAGCAGCGTAGCGTTCCAGGCCTACCACTATGGCTACACCTTC. It translates to CASSVAFQAYHYGYTF.

This clonotype has just a few counts. The V call is TRBV29-1, the J call TRBJ2-7; no definite D call. Per the germline V gene, CDR1 is SQVTM and CDR2 is ANQGSEA. Deletions cut 0 bases from V and 0 bases from J, with 18 bases between. The CDR3 length is 17 residues. DNA of the CDR3: TGCAGCGTTGAAGAGGTGCCGTACGGAGAAAGCTCCTACGAGCAGTACTTC. Translated: CSVEEVPYGESSYEQYF.

This clonotype was recorded a few times. V and J are TRBV7-9 and TRBJ1-2, with a weak D call TRBD1 (5 bases). Per germline, CDR1 SEHNR and CDR2 FQNEAQ (reference sequence). Deletions cut 5 bases from V and 2 bases from J, with 12 bases between. There are 14 residues in the CDR3. The CDR3 coding sequence is TGTGCCAGCAGCCGCCCTGGGGACAACTATGGCTACACCTTC. Its protein product is CASSRPGDNYGYTF.

The chain joins TRBV28 to TRBJ1-1; D ambiguous. The CDR3 totals 14 residues. V was trimmed by 4 bases and J by 1 base, leaving 10 bases between them. In germline, CDR1 is MDHEN, CDR2 SYDVKM. The CDR3 DNA sequence: TGTGCCAGCAGTTCCCAGGAGACGAACACTGAAGCTTTCTTT. It codes for CASSSQETNTEAFF.

The chain uses TRBV7-9 and TRBJ2-4; the D call may be TRBD1 or TRBD2 (5 bases each). This CDR3 comprises 16 residues. Trimming cost V 4 bases and J 6 bases, with 19 bases left between them. CDR1 is SEHNR and CDR2 is FQNEAQ in the germline V gene (reference sequence). In DNA form, the CDR3 reads TGTGCCAGCAGCTCCGGCTCGGGACGGAAAATAAACATTCAGTACTTC. Protein sequence: CASSSGSGRKINIQYF.

This clonotype was detected a few times. The chain employs TRBV10-3 and TRBJ2-6; 7 nucleotides line up with TRBD2. The germline gives CDR1 ENHRY, CDR2 SYGVKD. CDR3 length: 15 residues. V trimming: 2 bases; J trimming: 2 bases; junction bases outside the gene matches: 0. The CDR3 loop is CAISEAGAGANVLTF. The CDR3 nucleotides read TGTGCCATCAGTGAGGCGGGGGCTGGGGCCAACGTCCTGACTTTC.

This chain links TRBV20-1 with TRBJ2-1, with 10 nucleotides matching TRBD2. Germline V gene sequence: CDR1 DFQATT, CDR2 SNEGSKA (reference sequence). V lost 6 bases, J lost 3 bases, and 5 bases stayed unmatched. The CDR3 runs to 14 residues. The CDR3 DNA follows: TGCAGTGCACTTCCTAGCGGGAGCTACAATGAGCAGTTCTTC. Its protein is CSALPSGSYNEQFF.

CDR3 sequence (DNA): TGTGCCAGCAGTCCTGGACAGGGGTTTAGTGAGCAGTACTTC. It codes for CASSPGQGFSEQYF. V and J are TRBV12-3 or TRBV12-4 and TRBJ2-7; TRBD1 aligns across 9 bases. Trimming removed 5 bases from V and 7 bases from J; junction bases left unmatched: 9. The CDR3 runs 14 residues.

J is TRBJ1-2 and V is TRBV29-1; a weak D match, TRBD1 (5 bases). Trimming cost V 6 bases and J 3 bases, with 14 bases left between them. The CDR3 is 13 residues long. Germline V gene sequence: CDR1 SQVTM, CDR2 ANQGSEA. For the CDR3, the DNA is TGCAGCGTCGAGGTAGGGACTGACTATGGCTACACCTTC. Translating gives CSVEVGTDYGYTF.

The sample holds a few counts of this clonotype. This chain links TRBV9 with TRBJ2-7; 8 bases are shared with TRBD2. Germline V gives CDR1 SGDLS, CDR2 YYNGEE. The CDR3 sequence is 15 residues long. With V trimmed by 3 bases and J by 3 bases, 8 bases remained unmatched. Here the CDR3 DNA reads TGTGCCAGCAGCGCCCGGGGGGGGAGTTGCTACGAGCAGTACTTC. This codes for CASSARGGSCYEQYF.

The gene calls are TRBV5-1 and TRBJ1-5, with D possibly being TRBD1 (6 bases). Between the trimmed V and J ends, which lost 4 bases and 4 bases, there was a span of 15 bases. Germline CDR1 is SGHRS and CDR2 is YFSETQ. This CDR3 spans 15 amino acids. The CDR3 protein is CASSLGASSNQPQHF. Here the CDR3 DNA reads TGCGCCAGCAGCCTGGGGGCCAGCTCAAATCAGCCCCAGCATTTT.

This clonotype was counted only a few times. The chain carries TRBV6-2 or TRBV6-3 and TRBJ2-5; a weak D match, TRBD2 (6 bases). The CDR3 is 15 residues long. Trimming stripped 5 bases from V and 6 bases from J, with 19 bases between. Per the germline V gene, CDR1 is MNHEY and CDR2 is SVGEGT. In nucleotides, the CDR3 is TGTGCCAGCAGTAATAGCGGTTTAACCTTCCAGACCCAGTACTTC. Protein sequence: CASSNSGLTFQTQYF.

The J gene is TRBJ2-5, the V gene TRBV7-3; D possibly uses TRBD1 or TRBD2 (5 bases each). Matching the DNA end better, TRBJ2-7 makes the J call doubtful. CDR1 is SGHTA and CDR2 is FQGTGA in the germline V gene. The length of the CDR3 is 15 residues. CDR3 sequence (DNA): TGTGCCAGCAGCTTAACGACGGGACGATCCTACGAGCAGTACTTC. Its translation: CASSLTTGRSYEQYF.

The sample holds a few counts of this clonotype. This chain uses TRBV28 with TRBJ2-3; 8 nucleotides match TRBD2. V trimming: 11 bases; J trimming: 3 bases; junction bases outside the gene matches: 7. The V gene's germline CDR1 is MDHEN and CDR2 SYDVKM. The CDR3 contains 13 residues. CDR3 in amino acids: CAGSGGLTDTQYF. The CDR3 bases are TGTGCCGGATCGGGGGGGTTGACAGATACGCAGTATTTT.

The V call is TRBV6-2 or TRBV6-3, the J call TRBJ2-7; D unresolved. The V gene lost 6 bases and the J gene lost 9 bases, with 18 bases spanning the gap. The CDR3 has 13 amino acids. Germline values: CDR1 MNHEY, CDR2 SVGEGT. In nucleotides, the CDR3 is TGTGCCAGCAGGCCGGACGGCCGGAATTCGCAGTACTTC. It translates to CASRPDGRNSQYF.

This clonotype has more than one count but fewer than ten. The rearrangement joins TRBV29-1 to TRBJ2-1; unclear D gene. Germline assignment: CDR1 SQVTM and CDR2 ANQGSEA. This CDR3 has 10 amino acids. The V end lost 6 bases, the J end lost 10 bases, and 10 bases lay between the germline ends. The CDR3 bases are TGCAGCGTCCCCGACTTAGAGCAGTTCTTC. As protein: CSVPDLEQFF.

Ten or more counts support this clonotype. The gene calls are TRBV6-4 and TRBJ2-6, with a tentative D call TRBD2 (5 bases). This CDR3 is built from 16 residues. Deletions cut 0 bases from V and 1 base from J, with 7 bases between. In germline, CDR1 is MRHNA, CDR2 SNTAGT. For the CDR3, the DNA is TGTGCCAGCAGTGACTCGCGCGGGTCTGGGGCCAACGTCCTGACTTTC. It yields the protein CASSDSRGSGANVLTF.